These T cell receptor beta chains were read from a single sample in a study of T cells in localized non-small cell lung cancer. The data were produced by immunoSEQ multiplex PCR, yet TCRdb's version contains in-frame clones alone and is incomplete. This table holds around 30,000 clones, about four fifths found once. Sequencing was performed on peripheral blood, taken before any cancer treatment. The receptors here all came from a male donor aged 60 or over with stage III squamous cell lung carcinoma. The CDR3 runs from the conserved cysteine through the conserved F or W. The D gene is left open where the match is weak. A row's size may be missing; if present it is once, few, many or a size class.

d_gene,j_gene,abundance,v_gene,CDR3aa,CDR3nt
TRBD2,TRBJ2-1,NA,TRBV28,CASSLEGSGRKQGEQFF,TGTGCCAGCAGTTTGGAGGGTAGCGGGAGGAAACAAGGTGAGCAGTTCTTC
NA,TRBJ1-5,NA,TRBV6-6,CASSGRGTIMAQHF,TGTGCCAGCTCCGGGCGGGGGACAATCATGGCCCAGCATTTT
NA,TRBJ2-7,NA,TRBV9,CASSPQHTSPYEQYF,TGTGCCAGCAGCCCTCAACACACATCCCCCTACGAGCAGTACTTC
TRBD2,TRBJ2-2,NA,TRBV11-2,CASSLGLAGVNTGELFF,TGTGCCAGCAGCTTAGGACTAGCGGGGGTCAACACCGGGGAGCTGTTTTTT
NA,TRBJ1-2,NA,TRBV6-5,CASSSVSGEDGYTF,TGTGCCAGCAGTTCTGTGTCAGGGGAAGATGGCTACACCTTC
NA,TRBJ1-2,NA,TRBV18,CASSGDGYTF,TGTGCCAGCTCAGGGGATGGCTACACCTTC
NA,TRBJ2-5,once,TRBV10-2,CASSEVARETQYF,TGCGCCAGCAGTGAGGTAGCGCGGGAGACCCAGTACTTC
TRBD1,TRBJ1-5,NA,TRBV6-1,CASKTGGVNQPQHF,TGTGCCAGCAAAACAGGGGGCGTTAATCAGCCCCAGCATTTT
NA,TRBJ2-1,NA,TRBV5-5,CASSGRLPPLNEQFF,TGTGCCAGCAGCGGCAGGCTACCCCCTCTCAATGAGCAGTTCTTC
NA,TRBJ2-3,NA,TRBV6-1,CASLDGGAGTDTQYF,TGTGCCAGCTTGGATGGGGGGGCGGGCACAGATACGCAGTATTTT
NA,TRBJ1-1,NA,TRBV10-3,CAISPLLNTEAFF,TGTGCCATCAGTCCTCTTTTGAACACTGAAGCTTTCTTT
NA,TRBJ2-5,NA,TRBV27,CASSLFFGVSQETQYF,TGTGCCAGCAGTTTATTCTTCGGGGTGAGCCAAGAGACCCAGTACTTC
TRBD1,TRBJ1-2,NA,TRBV11-2,CASSLVGTEGYTF,TGTGCCAGCAGCTTAGTGGGGACAGAGGGGTACACCTTC
NA,TRBJ2-7,NA,TRBV7-6,CASSPDLHEQYF,TGTGCCAGCAGCCCGGACTTGCACGAGCAGTACTTC
NA,TRBJ2-7,NA,TRBV10-2,CASSETYEQYF,TGCGCCAGCAGTGAGACTTACGAGCAGTACTTC
NA,TRBJ2-2,once,TRBV7-9,CASSFRADTGELFF,TGTGCCAGCAGCTTCAGGGCGGACACCGGGGAGCTGTTTTTT
NA,TRBJ1-1,NA,TRBV4-3,CASSQALQLMNTEAFF,TGCGCCAGCAGCCAAGCTCTACAGCTCATGAACACTGAAGCTTTCTTT
NA,TRBJ2-3,NA,TRBV29-1,CSVEDGSEDTQYF,TGCAGCGTTGAAGATGGGTCCGAAGATACGCAGTATTTT
TRBD1,TRBJ1-5,NA,TRBV4-1,CASSPTGGNQPQHF,TGCGCCAGCAGCCCGACAGGGGGCAATCAGCCCCAGCATTTT
NA,TRBJ1-1,NA,TRBV5-4,CASSLLQTKTMNTEAFF,TGTGCCAGCAGCTTGCTGCAGACCAAAACCATGAACACTGAAGCTTTCTTT
NA,TRBJ1-3,NA,TRBV29-1,CSVEPDVGTIYF,TGCAGCGTTGAACCGGACGTGGGCACCATATATTTT
TRBD2,TRBJ2-7,NA,TRBV5-5,CASNSGSNEQYF,TGTGCCAGCAATAGCGGGAGTAACGAGCAGTACTTC
TRBD2,TRBJ2-5,once,TRBV7-2,CASSLVSGGAETQYF,TGTGCCAGCAGCTTAGTCAGCGGGGGGGCGGAGACCCAGTACTTC
TRBD1,TRBJ1-1,NA,TRBV7-9,CASSLRTGGPEAFF,TGTGCCAGCAGCTTAAGGACAGGGGGTCCTGAAGCTTTCTTT
NA,TRBJ2-3,NA,TRBV11-3,CASSEGSAGDTQYF,TGTGCCAGCAGCGAGGGTTCAGCGGGAGATACGCAGTATTTT
NA,TRBJ2-3,NA,TRBV27,CASTKLDSTDTQYF,TGTGCCAGCACCAAGTTAGACAGCACAGATACGCAGTATTTT
TRBD1,TRBJ1-1,once,TRBV7-2,CASSLGQPNTEAFF,TGTGCCAGCAGCTTGGGACAGCCAAACACTGAAGCTTTCTTT
NA,TRBJ2-7,once,TRBV23-1,CASSQMRTPHEQYF,TGCGCCAGCAGTCAGATGCGGACACCCCACGAGCAGTACTTC
NA,TRBJ2-7,NA,TRBV5-1,CASSPTESYEQYF,TGCGCCAGCAGCCCGACAGAATCCTACGAGCAGTACTTC
NA,TRBJ2-7,medium-sized,TRBV7-2,CASSLADGYSYEQYF,TGTGCCAGCAGCTTAGCCGACGGGTATTCCTACGAGCAGTACTTC
TRBD2,TRBJ2-3,NA,TRBV6-5,CASSRTRVDTQYF,TGTGCCAGCAGCCGGACTAGGGTGGATACGCAGTATTTT
TRBD1,TRBJ2-2,NA,TRBV5-4,CASSPGTGGPGELFF,TGTGCCAGCAGCCCCGGGACAGGGGGCCCCGGGGAGCTGTTTTTT
NA,TRBJ2-5,few,TRBV5-6,CASSIIAAETQYF,TGTGCCAGCAGCATCATAGCGGCCGAGACCCAGTACTTC
TRBD1,TRBJ1-2,once,TRBV2,CASTLGDRGYGYTF,TGTGCCAGCACCCTAGGGGACAGGGGCTATGGCTACACCTTC
TRBD1,TRBJ2-2,NA,TRBV4-1,CASSQGTGWNTGELFF,TGCGCCAGCAGCCAAGGGACAGGGTGGAACACCGGGGAGCTGTTTTTT
TRBD1,TRBJ1-2,NA,TRBV18,CASSPSTGRNYGYTF,TGTGCCAGCTCACCCTCGACAGGGAGAAACTATGGCTACACCTTC
NA,TRBJ1-4,NA,TRBV6-6,CASSYSGPTNEKLFF,TGTGCCAGCAGTTACTCGGGGCCAACTAATGAAAAACTGTTTTTT
TRBD1,TRBJ1-3,NA,TRBV7-9,CASSLRQGTSGNTIYF,TGTGCCAGCAGCTTGCGACAGGGAACTTCAGGAAACACCATATATTTT
NA,TRBJ1-5,few,TRBV5-5,CASSANSIRGVGNQPQHF,TGTGCCAGCAGCGCTAATTCTATCAGGGGAGTGGGAAATCAGCCCCAGCATTTT
TRBD1,TRBJ2-7,few,TRBV7-2,CASSLAPRTGGNEQYF,TGTGCCAGCAGCTTAGCGCCCCGGACAGGGGGCAACGAGCAGTACTTC
TRBD1,TRBJ2-5,NA,TRBV7-9,CASSIDRGRETQYF,TGTGCCAGCAGCATAGACAGGGGGCGTGAGACCCAGTACTTC
NA,TRBJ2-7,NA,TRBV6-5,CASSYEGTYEQYF,TGTGCCAGCAGTTACGAGGGAACCTACGAGCAGTACTTC
NA,TRBJ2-5,NA,TRBV12-2,CASRLPNHLPQGIAGKETQYF,TGTGCAAGTCGCTTACCAAACCACTTACCACAAGGGATAGCGGGGAAAGAGACCCAGTACTTC
NA,TRBJ1-4,NA,TRBV9,CASSVEPRALKTELFF,TGTGCCAGCAGCGTAGAACCTAGGGCCTTAAAGACGGAACTGTTTTTT
NA,TRBJ2-7,NA,TRBV7-9,CASSYRVLGEQYF,TGTGCCAGCAGCTACAGGGTTCTGGGCGAGCAGTACTTC
NA,TRBJ2-1,NA,TRBV6-5,CALRGTVGGNEQFF,TGTGCCCTACGGGGGACAGTCGGGGGGAATGAGCAGTTCTTC
TRBD1,TRBJ1-2,NA,TRBV5-8,CATAGQGNYGYTF,TGTGCCACCGCGGGACAGGGAAACTATGGCTACACCTTC
NA,TRBJ1-4,NA,TRBV7-2,CASSQSGQSSEKLFF,TGTGCCAGCAGCCAATCCGGACAGTCCTCTGAAAAACTGTTTTTT
TRBD2,TRBJ2-2,NA,TRBV9,CASSTRTSGPTGELFF,TGTGCCAGCAGCACCCGGACTAGCGGTCCGACGGGGGAGCTGTTTTTT